This entry lists 21 T cell receptor beta chains sequenced from one sample in a study of PD-L1 blockade in urothelial cancer (dated by TCRdb to the late 2010s). Library prep was done by the immunoSEQ multiplex PCR assay. TCRdb mirrors the immuneACCESS table, restricted to in-frame sequences. Some clones are absent from its copies; in checked studies, under half trace to an unresolved V gene, and the reason for the others is unknown. The sample table holds about 45,000 clones, of which around 82% were seen once. The ten largest clones capture less than 15% of the sample. The time point label, as the study defines it: peripheral blood 6 weeks after treatment start. The input for sequencing was PBMCs, taken around atezolizumab (anti-PD-L1) treatment. Every receptor here comes from a man aged 60 to 69 with urothelial cancer.

In nucleotides, the CDR3 is TGCGCCAGCAGTGAGAACCCCGCCGGGGGGGGTGAGCAGTACTTC. Translated, it gives CASSENPAGGGEQYF. The V and J genes are TRBV10-1 and TRBJ2-7; 8 bases are a match to TRBD2. J gave up 7 bases and V 2 bases, and 10 bases lay outside the gene matches. The germline V gene has CDR1 WNHNN and CDR2 SYGVQD (reference sequence). This CDR3 is built from 15 residues.

The chain links TRBV5-4 to TRBJ1-4; 8 nucleotides align to TRBD1. CDR1 SGHNT and CDR2 YYREEE come from the germline V gene (reference sequence). The CDR3 length is 15 residues. V lost 0 bases and J lost 8; bases outside the gene matches: 6. CDR3 sequence reads: CASSLGQGPTEKLFF. Here the CDR3 DNA reads TGTGCCAGCAGCTTGGGACAGGGGCCGACCGAAAAACTGTTTTTT. The complete variable domain, with remaining parts taken from reference TRBV5-4 and TRBJ1-4, reads ETGVTQSPTHLIKTRGQQVTLRCSSQSGHNTVSWYQQALGQGPQFIFQYYREEENGRGNFPPRFSGLQFPNYSSELNVNALELDDSALYLCASSLGQGPTEKLFFGSGTQLSVL.

This clone was picked up a small number of times. The chain carries TRBV29-1 and TRBJ1-2; TRBD1 aligns across 7 bases. CDR1 and CDR2 (germline): SQVTM, ANQGSEA. The CDR3 totals 16 residues. J gave up 6 bases and V 5 bases, and 18 bases lay outside the gene matches. CDR3 amino acids: CSVFEQGPSRGDGYTF. In nucleotides, the CDR3 is TGCAGCGTTTTCGAACAGGGGCCGTCGCGCGGCGATGGCTACACCTTC.

The rearrangement joins TRBV11-2 to TRBJ2-3; D gene ambiguous. The CDR3 totals 18 residues. V was cut by 2 bases and J by 1 base, with 19 bases left in between. Per germline, CDR1 SGHAT and CDR2 FQNNGV. CDR3 loop: CASSLRRVNLLGTDTQYF. In DNA, the CDR3 is TGTGCCAGCAGCTTACGTCGGGTTAACCTGTTGGGCACAGATACGCAGTATTTT.

The CDR3 DNA sequence: TGTGCCAGCAGTTACTCGAGGGCCGGATGGGAGACCCAGTACTTC. This sequence encodes CASSYSRAGWETQYF. The chain combines TRBV6-5 with TRBJ2-5; tentatively, D is TRBD2 (5 bases). The CDR3 loop spans 15 amino acids. The ends were cut back, 0 bases at V and 5 bases at J, with 13 bases in the middle. Per the germline V gene, CDR1 is MNHEY and CDR2 is SVGAGI.

The chain recombines TRBV6-5 with TRBJ2-6, with D hard to call. Trimming cost V 5 bases and J 0 bases, with 5 bases left between them. This CDR3 contains 14 residues. From germline, CDR1 is MNHEY and CDR2 SVGAGI. The CDR3, as DNA: TGTGCCAGCAGTCAGATCTCTGGGGCCAACGTCCTGACTTTC. This encodes CASSQISGANVLTF.

The V and J genes are TRBV28 and TRBJ1-4; 7 bases are shared with TRBD1. Germline V gene lookup returns CDR1 MDHEN and CDR2 SYDVKM. V lost 6 bases, J lost 6 bases, and 10 bases stayed unmatched. The CDR3 sequence is 15 residues long. The CDR3 is CASSLGGSVDEKLFF. CDR3 in DNA: TGTGCCAGCAGCCTAGGGGGCTCGGTTGATGAAAAACTGTTTTTT.

The sample holds a few counts of this clone. CDR3 DNA sequence: TGTGCCATCAGTGATTCTGGACAGGGAAGAGATGGCTACACCTTC. It translates to CAISDSGQGRDGYTF. This sequence joins TRBV10-3 and TRBJ1-2; 8 bases align to TRBD1. The CDR3 contains 15 residues. Germline assignment: CDR1 ENHRY and CDR2 SYGVKD. The ends lost 3 bases at V and 6 bases at J; junction bases unmatched: 9.

The chain uses TRBV15 and TRBJ2-1; 8 positions match TRBD2. V lost 0 bases, J lost 12 bases, and 13 bases stayed unmatched. Germline CDR1 LNHNV, CDR2 YYDKDF (reference sequence). The CDR3 is 16 residues long. In DNA form, the CDR3 reads TGTGCCACCAGCAGAGATATGTTGCCGGGGGGGCAGGGGCAGTTCTTC. As protein: CATSRDMLPGGQGQFF.

V is TRBV27 and J is TRBJ2-1, with 10 positions matching TRBD2. Per the germline V gene, CDR1 is MNHEY and CDR2 is SMNVEV (reference sequence). Germline trimming cut 4 bases from V and 4 bases from J; bases unmatched to any gene: 4. The CDR3 is 15 amino acids. The CDR3 sequence: CASSSRTSGYNEQFF. CDR3 bases: TGTGCCAGCAGTTCCCGGACTAGCGGATACAATGAGCAGTTCTTC.

The chain joins TRBV10-3 to TRBJ1-5; D gene uncertain. The CDR3 spans 15 residues. Germline V gene data show CDR1 as ENHRY and CDR2 as SYGVKD. Between the trimmed V and J ends, which lost 3 bases and 4 bases, there was a span of 13 bases. The CDR3 nucleotides are TGTGCCATCAGTGAAGGACCAAGCGGGAATCAGCCCCAGCATTTT. Amino acids: CAISEGPSGNQPQHF.

J is TRBJ2-3 and V is TRBV19, with no clear D. The germline V gene has CDR1 LNHDA and CDR2 SQIVND (reference sequence). This CDR3 contains 14 residues. Trimming removed 5 bases from V and 0 bases from J, with 9 bases in between. CDR3 coding DNA: TGTGCCAGTAGTCTAGGTACTAGCACAGATACGCAGTATTTT. The encoded protein is CASSLGTSTDTQYF.

J is TRBJ1-2 and V is TRBV7-2; D remains ambiguous. CDR1 and CDR2 (germline): SGHTA, FQGNSA. This CDR3 contains 14 residues. Trimming pared 0 bases from V and 4 bases from J, leaving 9 bases between. The CDR3 here is CASSLASGFYGYTF. The CDR3 DNA is TGTGCCAGCAGCTTAGCGTCGGGGTTCTATGGCTACACCTTC.

The CDR3 nucleotides are TGTGCCAGCAGCTTCGGGAGGCGGGGCACAGATACGCAGTATTTT. Translation gives CASSFGRRGTDTQYF. V is TRBV7-2 and J is TRBJ2-3; 7 nucleotides agree with TRBD2. The CDR3 spans 15 residues. V dropped 3 bases and J dropped 1; count of bases not matched to a gene: 4. CDR1 is SGHTA, CDR2 FQGNSA, per germline.

The gene calls are TRBV21-1 and TRBJ2-7; the table names TRBD1, a call not compared with the DNA. TRBV21-1 is annotated as a pseudogene. The CDR3 is made up of 16 amino acids. The CDR3 protein is CASSVERGLGSYEQYF. The CDR3 DNA follows: TGTGCCAGCAGCGTAGAAAGGGGGCTTGGTTCCTACGAGCAGTACTTC.

This clone appeared a single time. The chain joins TRBV5-1 to TRBJ2-7; D is possibly TRBD2 (6 bases). Per germline, CDR1 SGHRS and CDR2 YFSETQ. The length of the CDR3 is 14 residues. V was pared by 4 bases and J by 5 bases, with 16 bases between. The CDR3, as DNA: TGCGCCAGCAGCCTGGGAGGTTACGACCACGAGCAGTACTTC. Translation gives CASSLGGYDHEQYF.

The chain uses TRBV5-4 and TRBJ2-7; 9 bases line up with TRBD1. In germline, CDR1 is SGHNT, CDR2 YYREEE (reference sequence). The junction had 12 bases not matched to a gene; V was cut back by 4 bases and J by 4 bases. The CDR3 loop spans 16 amino acids. Here the CDR3 reads CASSTTGRTGDYEQYF. The DNA of the CDR3 is TGTGCCAGCAGCACCACAGGTCGGACAGGGGATTACGAGCAGTACTTC.

This rearrangement joins TRBV6-1 to TRBJ2-5; D may be TRBD1 (6 bases). V lost 4 bases to trimming and J lost 3 bases, with 9 bases between them. The CDR3 sequence is 13 residues long. CDR1 is MNHNS, CDR2 SASEGT, per germline. The CDR3 loop is CASSVDRKETQYF. In DNA form, the CDR3 reads TGTGCCAGCAGTGTCGACAGGAAAGAGACCCAGTACTTC.

This clone was counted only a few times. The V and J genes are TRBV11-2 and TRBJ1-3, with D perhaps matching TRBD1 (5 bases). Between the trimmed V and J ends, which lost 0 bases and 0 bases, there was a span of 18 bases. The CDR3 runs to 19 residues. Germline V gives CDR1 SGHAT, CDR2 FQNNGV. The CDR3 coding sequence is TGTGCCAGCAGCTTAGATCTTTTTGCTGGGGGAGGCTCTGGAAACACCATATATTTT. As protein: CASSLDLFAGGGSGNTIYF.

The rearrangement uses TRBV2 and TRBJ1-1; 8 bases match TRBD1. This CDR3 is built from 14 residues. After removal of 8 bases from V and 3 bases from J, the junction contained 8 bases not matched to a gene. From germline, CDR1 is SNHLY and CDR2 FYNNEI. The CDR3 spells CASGRTGIDTEAFF. CDR3 DNA: TGTGCCAGCGGACGGACAGGGATTGACACTGAAGCTTTCTTT.

V gene TRBV28 combines with J gene TRBJ1-5, with TRBD1 as a possible D gene (5 bases). The CDR3 totals 12 residues. Deletions cut 11 bases from V and 3 bases from J, with 11 bases between. Germline V CDR1 and CDR2: MDHEN, SYDVKM. CDR3 amino acids: CAPTGANQPQHF. For the CDR3, the DNA is TGTGCCCCCACTGGGGCCAATCAGCCCCAGCATTTT. Full variable domain (missing parts from reference TRBV28 and TRBJ1-5): DVKVTQSSRYLVKRTGEKVFLECVQDMDHENMFWYRQDPGLGLRLIYFSYDVKMKEKGDIPEGYSVSREKKERFSLILESASTNQTSMYLCAPTGANQPQHFGDGTRLSIL.